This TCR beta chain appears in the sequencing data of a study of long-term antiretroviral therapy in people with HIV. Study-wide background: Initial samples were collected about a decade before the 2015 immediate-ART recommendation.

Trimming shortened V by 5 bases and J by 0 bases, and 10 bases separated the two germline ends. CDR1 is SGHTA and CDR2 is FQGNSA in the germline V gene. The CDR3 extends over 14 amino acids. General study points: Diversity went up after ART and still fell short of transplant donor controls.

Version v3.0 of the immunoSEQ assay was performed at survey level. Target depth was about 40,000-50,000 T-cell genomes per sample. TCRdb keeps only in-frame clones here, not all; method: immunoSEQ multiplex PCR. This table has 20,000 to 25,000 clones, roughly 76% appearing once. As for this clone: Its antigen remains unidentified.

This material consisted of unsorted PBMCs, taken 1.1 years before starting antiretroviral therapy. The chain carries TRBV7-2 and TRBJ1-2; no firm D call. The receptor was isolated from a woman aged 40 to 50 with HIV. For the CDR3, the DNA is TGTGCCAGCAGCCCCGGAGGTGCTAACTATGGCTACACCTTC. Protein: CASSPGGANYGYTF.